This TCR beta chain was identified in a study of T cells after yellow fever vaccination. Study-wide findings and caveats: FACS-sorted repertoires could contain abundant clonotypes contaminating from the bulk population.

Many counts were recorded for this clonotype. Its antigen remains unknown. Between the trimmed V and J ends, which lost 2 bases and 7 bases, there was a span of 15 bases. This CDR3 region has 15 residues. TCR cDNA, made by 5'RACE template switching, carried an added universal primer site and UMIs. TCRdb redid the calling of the 5' RACE reads with MiXCR, one entry per CDR3 protein. The sample gives some 300,000 distinct CDR3 sequences, roughly 8.7% of which show up once; about 3.5% is in the top ten. The receptor comes from a man younger than 35 who received the YFV17D yellow fever vaccine. V usage is TRBV12-3 or TRBV12-4 and J usage is TRBJ1-5; D uncertain. This sample comprised CD4+ T cells sorted from PBMCs, obtained 5 days after the yellow fever booster vaccination. Here the CDR3 DNA reads TGTGCCAGCAGTTTAATGGCGGGTCCGAGGCAGCCCCAGCATTTT. Encoded protein: CASSLMAGPRQPQHF.